Following are 19 T cell receptor beta chains from one sample sequenced in a study of T cells expressing NK-cell markers. TCRdb reprocessed the 5' RACE reads, with one entry per CDR3 protein and no DNA. This listing includes about 260,000 distinct CDR3 sequences. Sequenced sample: blood T cells: a sorted CD56 or NKG2C T cell subset, CD4+ or CD8+ T cells, or bulk PBMC T cells (not recorded which). The receptors stem from a man aged 18 to 30 in good health.

The chain joins TRBV11-2 to TRBJ2-1; the D call of TRBD2 rests on TCRdb alone, since no DNA is present to check it. CDR1 and CDR2 (germline): SGHAT, FQNNGV. CDR3 length equals 14 residues. CDR3 residues: CASSILSGRGEQFF.

The CDR3 reads CASSFGLANGELFF. V gene TRBV7-2 combines with J gene TRBJ2-2; TCRdb lists TRBD2, though no DNA is available to test this call. The CDR3 is 14 residues long. In germline, CDR1 is SGHTA, CDR2 FQGNSA.

This CDR3 is CASSSPGLAGDLYNEQFF. The V and J genes are TRBV6-5 and TRBJ2-1; TCRdb picks TRBD2, but there is no DNA to check that call. The CDR3 loop spans 18 amino acids. The germline V gene has CDR1 MNHEY and CDR2 SVGAGI.

CDR3 sequence: CASSGGMYTEAFF. The chain employs TRBV10-2 and TRBJ1-1; TCRdb selects TRBD1, and the lack of DNA leaves this call unchecked. CDR3 length: 13 amino acids. Per the germline V gene, CDR1 is WSHSY and CDR2 is SAAADI.

The V and J genes are TRBV6-5 and TRBJ1-1. The CDR3 extends over 15 amino acids. Germline CDR1 MNHEY, CDR2 SVGAGI. The CDR3 is CASSYVRSGDTEAFF.

The chain couples TRBV7-2 to TRBJ2-1. The germline CDR1 and CDR2 sequences are SGHTA and FQGNSA. This CDR3 has 11 amino acids. The CDR3: CASSQTHEQFF. Supplemented by reference TRBV7-2 and TRBJ2-1, the full variable domain reads GAGVSQSPSNKVTEKGKDVELRCDPISGHTALYWYRQSLGQGLEFLIYFQGNSAPDKSGLPSDRFSAERTGGSVSTLTIQRTQQEDSAVYLCASSQTHEQFFGPGTRLTVL.

The chain couples TRBV29-1 to TRBJ2-5; absent DNA, TCRdb's TRBD1 call cannot be checked. CDR3 length: 14 amino acids. The germline gives CDR1 SQVTM, CDR2 ANQGSEA. Here the CDR3 reads CSVETGVSQETQYF.

V and J are TRBV20-1 and TRBJ1-5; with no DNA, the TCRdb D assignment of TRBD1 cannot be verified. The CDR3 covers 15 residues. The germline CDR1 and CDR2 sequences are DFQATT and SNEGSKA (reference sequence). The CDR3 spells CSALYGGGGNQPQHF.

The rearrangement links TRBV12-3 or TRBV12-4 to TRBJ2-1. The CDR3 spans 14 residues. This chain's CDR3 is CASSISGVYNEQFF.

CDR3 residues: CASSLSLAGETEQYF. The rearrangement joins TRBV28 to TRBJ2-7; as DNA is missing, the TRBD2 call by TCRdb cannot be tested. The CDR3 runs to 15 residues. Germline CDR1 is MDHEN and CDR2 is SYDVKM.

The chain links TRBV12-3 or TRBV12-4 to TRBJ1-1. There are 13 residues in the CDR3. The CDR3 here is CASSPTGPTEAFF.

CDR3 region: CASGSEETQYF. V usage is TRBV3-1 and J usage is TRBJ2-5. Looked up from germline, CDR1 is LGHDT and CDR2 is YNNKEL (reference sequence). This CDR3 has 11 amino acids.

The chain joins TRBV4-3 to TRBJ2-3; with no DNA, the TCRdb D assignment of TRBD1 cannot be verified. This CDR3 region has 17 residues. Germline lookup yields CDR1 LGHNA and CDR2 YSLEER. The CDR3 loop reads CASSQEASGRVFYTQYF.

The genes are TRBV2 and TRBJ1-2. Looked up from germline, CDR1 is SNHLY and CDR2 is FYNNEI. This CDR3 region has 13 residues. This CDR3 is CASSEGGVGGYTF.

The chain links TRBV20-1 to TRBJ2-7; TCRdb's assignment of TRBD1 cannot be checked, as there is no DNA. CDR1 and CDR2 from the germline V gene are DFQATT and SNEGSKA (reference sequence). This CDR3 contains 11 residues. The CDR3 protein is CSGGFSYEQYF.

The CDR3 sequence is CASSQGSAGRSNEQFF. The chain uses TRBV4-1 and TRBJ2-1; the D call of TRBD2 rests on TCRdb alone, since no DNA is present to check it. The CDR3 is 16 residues long. The V gene's germline CDR1 is MGHRA and CDR2 YSYEKL.

The chain uses TRBV6-1 and TRBJ1-1; as DNA is missing, the TRBD1 call by TCRdb cannot be tested. CDR1 is MNHNS, CDR2 SASEGT, per germline. The CDR3 is 12 amino acids. CDR3 amino acids: CASSGSTGEAFF.

The gene calls are TRBV13 and TRBJ2-2; TCRdb returns TRBD2, unconfirmable since there is no DNA. Germline V gene data show CDR1 as PRHDT and CDR2 as FYEKMQ (reference sequence). CDR3 length: 16 amino acids. The CDR3 loop reads CASSLGLGGGTGELFF.

The chain combines TRBV19 with TRBJ2-4; without DNA, the TCRdb call of TRBD1 cannot be checked. The CDR3 covers 16 residues. Looked up from germline, CDR1 is LNHDA and CDR2 is SQIVND (reference sequence). The CDR3 sequence: CATQDTTLLAKNIQYF.